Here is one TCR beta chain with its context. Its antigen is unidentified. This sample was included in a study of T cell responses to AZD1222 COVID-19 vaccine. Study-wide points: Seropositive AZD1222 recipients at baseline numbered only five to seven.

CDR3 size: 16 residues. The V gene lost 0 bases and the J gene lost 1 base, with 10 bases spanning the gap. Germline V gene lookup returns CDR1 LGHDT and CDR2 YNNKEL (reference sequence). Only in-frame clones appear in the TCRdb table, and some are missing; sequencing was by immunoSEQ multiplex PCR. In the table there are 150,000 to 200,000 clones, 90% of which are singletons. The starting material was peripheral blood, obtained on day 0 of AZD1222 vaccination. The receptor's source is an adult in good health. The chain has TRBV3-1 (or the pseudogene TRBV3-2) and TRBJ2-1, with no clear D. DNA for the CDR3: TGTGCCAGCAGCCAAGAAAGGGTTTGGTCCTACAATGAGCAGTTCTTC. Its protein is CASSQERVWSYNEQFF.